This T cell receptor (beta chain) came from a study of PD-L1 blockade in urothelial cancer. Study information: Anywhere from 0 to 3 prior chemotherapy regimens had been received by patients. Median T cell yield from blood was roughly 140,000. Study findings and constraints: Stronger expansion of tumor-associated clones in blood at 3 weeks distinguished durable-benefit patients.

Clones were sequenced by immunoSEQ multiplex PCR, and TCRdb holds only the in-frame ones, with some missing. The sample has tens of thousands of clones, roughly four fifths seen once. Regarding this clone: Its antigen is still unknown.

V was shortened by 0 bases and J by 8 bases, with 8 bases between the two germline ends. The CDR3 is 13 residues long. Germline CDR1 and CDR2: SNHLY and FYNNEI. Time point here: pretreatment peripheral blood. The TCR sequence derives from a man aged 45-65 years with urothelial cancer. Sequencing used PBMCs, obtained around atezolizumab (anti-PD-L1) treatment. The V gene is TRBV2, the J gene TRBJ2-1, with D possibly matching TRBD2 (6 bases). CDR3 sequence: CASSEASGDEQFF. The CDR3 nucleotides read TGTGCCAGCAGTGAAGCATCGGGGGATGAGCAGTTCTTC.